Listed here is a single TCR beta chain. With iRepertoire HTBI primers and Arm-PCR of CDR3 regions, TCR beta libraries were built. TCRdb processed the multiplex PCR reads anew with MiXCR; each CDR3 protein has one entry. The sample yields about 460,000 distinct CDR3 sequences, roughly 23% seen once. This sample's time point: persistent/refractory GD, antithyroid drugs over 5 years with positive TRAb. PBMC RNA served as the TCR library source. The patients included were those that came from an endocrinology department in Xi'an, China. This sample stems from a study of regulatory T cells in long-lasting Graves disease. Trimming at V came to 2 bases and at J to 0 bases, leaving 7 bases not matched to a gene. CDR1 is SGHAT, CDR2 FQNNGV, per germline. The CDR3 is made up of 17 amino acids.

V gene TRBV11-2 combines with J gene TRBJ1-5, with TRBD1 matching over 7 bases. Sequencing was performed on peripheral blood mononuclear cells (PBMCs), taken when the disease was refractory, from a patient treated with antithyroid drugs. The TCR sequence derives from a female donor with Graves disease. DNA of the CDR3: TGTGCCAGCAGCTTATCCCCTCAGGGGGATAGCAATCAGCCCCAGCATTTT. Amino acids: CASSLSPQGDSNQPQHF.